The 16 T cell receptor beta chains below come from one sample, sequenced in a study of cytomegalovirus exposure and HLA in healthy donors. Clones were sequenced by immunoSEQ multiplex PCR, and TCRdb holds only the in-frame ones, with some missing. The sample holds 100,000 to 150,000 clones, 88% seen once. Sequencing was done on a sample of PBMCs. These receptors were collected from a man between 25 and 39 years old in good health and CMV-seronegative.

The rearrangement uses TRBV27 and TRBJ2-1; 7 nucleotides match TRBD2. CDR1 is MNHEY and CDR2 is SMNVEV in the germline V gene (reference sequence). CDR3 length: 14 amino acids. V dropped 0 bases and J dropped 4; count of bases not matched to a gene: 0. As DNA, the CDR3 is TGTGCCAGCAGTTTATCGGGGGGGTACAATGAGCAGTTCTTC. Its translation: CASSLSGGYNEQFF.

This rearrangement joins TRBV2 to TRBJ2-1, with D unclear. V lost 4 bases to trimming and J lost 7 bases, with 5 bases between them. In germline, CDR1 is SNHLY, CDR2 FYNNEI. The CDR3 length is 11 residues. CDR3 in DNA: TGTGCCAGCAGTGCCCGGAATGAGCAGTTCTTC. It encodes CASSARNEQFF.

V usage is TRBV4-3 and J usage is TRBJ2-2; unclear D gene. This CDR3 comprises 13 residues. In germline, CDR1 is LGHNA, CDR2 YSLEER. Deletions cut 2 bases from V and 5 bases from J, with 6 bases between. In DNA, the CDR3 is TGCGCCAGCAGCCAAATTTTAACCGGGGAGCTGTTTTTT. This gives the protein CASSQILTGELFF.

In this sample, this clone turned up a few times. The CDR3 sequence is CAAGEGRRAFF. The CDR3 bases are TGTGCCGCGGGGGAGGGCAGGAGAGCTTTCTTT. The chain links TRBV7-9 to TRBJ1-1; D perhaps matches TRBD1 (5 bases). Germline V CDR1 and CDR2: SEHNR, FQNEAQ (reference sequence). With 11 bases removed from V and 10 bases from J, the gap between germline ends came to 17 bases. This CDR3 contains 11 residues.

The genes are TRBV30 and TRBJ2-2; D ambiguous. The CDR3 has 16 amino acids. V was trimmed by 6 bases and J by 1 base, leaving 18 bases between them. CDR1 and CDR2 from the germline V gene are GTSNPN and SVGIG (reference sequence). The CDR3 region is CACLPISSLNTGELFF. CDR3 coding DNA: TGTGCCTGCCTCCCAATCTCAAGCCTGAACACCGGGGAGCTGTTTTTT.

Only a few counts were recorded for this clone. The CDR3 sequence: CASSLDSLGDQPQHF. CDR3 coding DNA: TGTGCCAGCAGCTTAGATTCCCTCGGAGATCAGCCCCAGCATTTT. The V gene is TRBV11-2, the J gene TRBJ1-5; no reliable D call. V lost 0 bases, J lost 5 bases, and 11 bases lay in between. The CDR3 has 15 amino acids. Germline lookup yields CDR1 SGHAT and CDR2 FQNNGV.

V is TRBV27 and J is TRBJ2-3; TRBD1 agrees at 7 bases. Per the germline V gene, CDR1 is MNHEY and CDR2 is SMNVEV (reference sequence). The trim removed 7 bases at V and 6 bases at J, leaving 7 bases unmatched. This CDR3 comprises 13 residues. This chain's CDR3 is CASTDREVDTQYF. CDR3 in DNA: TGTGCCAGCACAGACAGGGAAGTCGATACGCAGTATTTT.

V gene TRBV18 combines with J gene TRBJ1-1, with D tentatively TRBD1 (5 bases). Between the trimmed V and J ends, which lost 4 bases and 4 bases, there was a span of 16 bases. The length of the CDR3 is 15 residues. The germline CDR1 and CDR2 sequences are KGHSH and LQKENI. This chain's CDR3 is CASSQNTGHGTEAFF. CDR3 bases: TGTGCCAGCTCACAAAATACCGGACATGGCACTGAAGCTTTCTTT.

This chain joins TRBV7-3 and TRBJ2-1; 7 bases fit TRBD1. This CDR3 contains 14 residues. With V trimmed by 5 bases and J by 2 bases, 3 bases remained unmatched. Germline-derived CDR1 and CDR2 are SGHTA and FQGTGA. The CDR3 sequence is CASSRGQTYNEQFF. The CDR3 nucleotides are TGTGCCAGCAGCCGGGGACAGACCTACAATGAGCAGTTCTTC.

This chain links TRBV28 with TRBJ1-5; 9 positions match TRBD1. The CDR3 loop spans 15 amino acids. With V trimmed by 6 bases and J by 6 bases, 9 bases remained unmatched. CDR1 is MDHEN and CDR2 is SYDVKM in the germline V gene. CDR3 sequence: CASRPEQGASQPQHF. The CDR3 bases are TGTGCCAGCAGACCCGAACAGGGGGCGAGTCAGCCCCAGCATTTT.

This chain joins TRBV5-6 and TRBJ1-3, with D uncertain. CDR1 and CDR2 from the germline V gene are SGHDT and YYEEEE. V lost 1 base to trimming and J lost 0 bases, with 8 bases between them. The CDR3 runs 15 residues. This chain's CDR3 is CASSLRTISGNTIYF. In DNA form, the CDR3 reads TGTGCCAGCAGCTTGAGGACTATCTCTGGAAACACCATATATTTT.

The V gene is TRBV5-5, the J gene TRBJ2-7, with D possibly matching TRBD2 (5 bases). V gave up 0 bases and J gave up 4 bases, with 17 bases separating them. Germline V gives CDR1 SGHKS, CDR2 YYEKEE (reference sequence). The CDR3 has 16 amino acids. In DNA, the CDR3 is TGTGCCAGCAGCTTGGAGTGGAGTCTAGGGAGATACGAGCAGTACTTC. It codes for CASSLEWSLGRYEQYF. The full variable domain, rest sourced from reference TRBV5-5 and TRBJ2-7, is DAGVTQSPTHLIKTRGQQVTLRCSPISGHKSVSWYQQVLGQGPQFIFQYYEKEERGRGNFPDRFSARQFPNYSSELNVNALLLGDSALYLCASSLEWSLGRYEQYFGPGTRLTVT.

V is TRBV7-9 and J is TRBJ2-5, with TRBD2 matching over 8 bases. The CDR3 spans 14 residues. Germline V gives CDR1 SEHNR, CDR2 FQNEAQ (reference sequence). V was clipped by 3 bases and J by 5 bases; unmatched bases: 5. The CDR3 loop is CASSFSGLEETQYF. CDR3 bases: TGTGCCAGCAGCTTCTCGGGACTAGAGGAGACCCAGTACTTC.

The CDR3 spells CAISELGQGSSYEQYF. CDR3 nucleotides: TGTGCCATCAGTGAGTTGGGACAGGGGAGCTCCTACGAGCAGTACTTC. The chain joins TRBV10-3 to TRBJ2-7; 10 bases line up with TRBD1. The CDR3 runs 16 residues. Germline V lookup: CDR1 ENHRY, CDR2 SYGVKD. V gave up 1 base and J gave up 0 bases; unmatched junction bases: 3.

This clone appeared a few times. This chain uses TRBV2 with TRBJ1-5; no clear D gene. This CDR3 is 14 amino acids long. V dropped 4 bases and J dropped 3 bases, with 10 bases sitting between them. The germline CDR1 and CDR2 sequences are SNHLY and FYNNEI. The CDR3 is CASSGETDNQPQHF. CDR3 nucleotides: TGTGCCAGCAGTGGAGAAACAGACAATCAGCCCCAGCATTTT.

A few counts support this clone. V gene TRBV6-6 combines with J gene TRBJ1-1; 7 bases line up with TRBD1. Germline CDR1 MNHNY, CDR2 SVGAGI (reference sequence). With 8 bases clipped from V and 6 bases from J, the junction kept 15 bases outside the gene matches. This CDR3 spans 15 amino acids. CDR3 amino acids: CASAGQQQGIPEAFF. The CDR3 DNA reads TGTGCCAGCGCGGGACAGCAACAGGGGATTCCTGAAGCTTTCTTT.